Detailed here is one T cell receptor (beta chain). The antigen is undetermined. This specimen belongs to a study of STAT5B mutations in CD4+ large granular lymphocyte leukemia. Points from the study as a whole: Data were not HLA-matched across samples. 8/27 top patient clones versus 2/35 control clones were TRBV06-family.

Assay: immunoSEQ multiplex PCR; the TCRdb copy retains only in-frame clones and omits some. The data hold approximately 30,000 clones, with more than 60% observed a single time. Germline V gene lookup returns CDR1 SGHRS and CDR2 YFSETQ. This CDR3 region has 13 residues. V shed 5 bases and J shed 4 bases, with 12 bases lying between them. The sequence was obtained from a human donor in good health. V is TRBV5-1 and J is TRBJ2-5; maybe TRBD2 (6 bases). Sequenced sample: CD4+ T cells from blood buffy coats. The CDR3 DNA reads as TGCGCCAGCAGTTGGGGGGTCCGAGAGACCCAGTACTTC. Translated: CASSWGVRETQYF.